This passage covers 10 T cell receptor beta chains from one sample sequenced in a study of Tregs in tolerant kidney transplant recipients. Profiling relied on immunoSEQ multiplex PCR, and the TCRdb table lists in-frame clones only, not all of them. This sample has tens of thousands of clones, with over 80% found just once. The specimen was CD4+ T cells from blood. These receptors all come from a human donor in good health.

The V call is TRBV7-2, the J call TRBJ2-1; TRBD2 is a possible D gene (5 bases). The CDR3 runs 15 residues. The V end was cut by 6 bases, the J end by 4 bases, with 16 bases between. Germline V gene lookup returns CDR1 SGHTA and CDR2 FQGNSA. DNA for the CDR3: TGTGCCAGCAGTTTCGGAAGGGAGAGGTACAATGAGCAGTTCTTC. Amino acid sequence: CASSFGRERYNEQFF.

The chain couples TRBV6-6 to TRBJ1-5; D gene ambiguous. V lost 3 bases and J 2 bases, leaving 11 bases between the germline ends. This CDR3 region has 15 residues. The germline gives CDR1 MNHNY, CDR2 SVGAGI (reference sequence). For the CDR3, the DNA is TGTGCCAGCAGTTATCGCACGGCGGGCAATCAGCCCCAGCATTTT. It is translated as CASSYRTAGNQPQHF.

The V call is TRBV5-1, the J call TRBJ2-1; TRBD2 agrees at 11 bases. The CDR3 spans 15 residues. The V segment lost 2 bases and the J segment 4 bases; nucleotides outside the gene matches: 2. CDR1 and CDR2 (germline): SGHRS, YFSETQ. The CDR3 is CASSLLAGVYNEQFF. In DNA, the CDR3 is TGCGCCAGCAGCTTACTAGCGGGGGTGTACAATGAGCAGTTCTTC.

The rearrangement links TRBV11-3 to TRBJ2-3; D might be TRBD2 (5 bases). Between the trimmed V and J ends, which lost 0 bases and 4 bases, there was a span of 8 bases. The CDR3 is 14 amino acids. Germline V gene sequence: CDR1 SGHNT, CDR2 YENEEA. CDR3 in DNA: TGTGCCAGCAGCTTAGATTGGGGAGCAGATACGCAGTATTTT. Translation: CASSLDWGADTQYF.

V is TRBV30 and J is TRBJ1-2; tentatively, D is TRBD1 (5 bases). V gave up 3 bases and J gave up 4 bases, with 12 bases separating them. CDR3 length equals 13 residues. Germline CDR1 is GTSNPN and CDR2 is SVGIG (reference sequence). The CDR3 bases are TGTGCCTGGAGGGAGGGGAGGAGCTATGGCTACACCTTC. Translating gives CAWREGRSYGYTF. Supplemented by reference TRBV30 and TRBJ1-2, the full variable domain reads SQTIHQWPATLVQPVGSPLSLECTVEGTSNPNLYWYRQAAGRGLQLLFYSVGIGQISSEVPQNLSASRPQDRQFILSSKKLLLSDSGFYLCAWREGRSYGYTFGSGTRLTVV.

The V gene is TRBV5-6, the J gene TRBJ2-7; 7 nucleotides line up with TRBD1. This CDR3 has 16 amino acids. Trimming at V came to 2 bases and at J to 0 bases, leaving 8 bases not matched to a gene. Germline V CDR1 and CDR2: SGHDT, YYEEEE. CDR3 DNA: TGTGCCAGCAGCTTCTTCACAGGGGCGGGCTCCTACGAGCAGTACTTC. This translates into CASSFFTGAGSYEQYF.

The CDR3 here is CASSLDLGLNTEAFF. CDR3 nucleotide sequence: TGTGCCAGCAGCTTAGATCTGGGTTTGAACACTGAAGCTTTCTTT. V is TRBV7-8 and J is TRBJ1-1; D uncertain. CDR1 is SGHVS, CDR2 FQNEAQ, per germline. Trimming shortened V by 1 base and J by 0 bases, and 9 bases separated the two germline ends. The CDR3 spans 15 residues.

Notes on this clone: The junction differs from germline at one of its ends, possibly a read error. The gene calls are TRBV6-1 and TRBJ1-2, with D perhaps matching TRBD1 (5 bases). Per germline, CDR1 MNHNS and CDR2 SASEGT. The CDR3 has 14 residues. CDR3 protein: CVSSPGGEYYGYTF. The CDR3 DNA reads TGTGTCAGCAGTCCGGGAGGGGAGTACTATGGCTACACCTTC.

The chain combines TRBV2 with TRBJ2-1; 7 nucleotides agree with TRBD2. Germline V gene data show CDR1 as SNHLY and CDR2 as FYNNEI. This CDR3 region has 14 residues. V shed 5 bases and J 4 bases; nucleotides not matched to a gene: 5. The CDR3 bases are TGTGCCAGCAGTTTTAGCGGGCTGTACAATGAGCAGTTCTTC. Translation gives CASSFSGLYNEQFF.

The chain uses TRBV15 and TRBJ2-5; tentatively, D is TRBD1 or TRBD2 (6 bases each). Trimming stripped 3 bases from V and 3 bases from J, with 11 bases between. The CDR3 totals 14 residues. Germline V gene lookup returns CDR1 LNHNV and CDR2 YYDKDF (reference sequence). CDR3 loop: CATSSGGGKETQYF. The CDR3 coding sequence is TGTGCCACCAGCAGCGGAGGGGGTAAAGAGACCCAGTACTTC.